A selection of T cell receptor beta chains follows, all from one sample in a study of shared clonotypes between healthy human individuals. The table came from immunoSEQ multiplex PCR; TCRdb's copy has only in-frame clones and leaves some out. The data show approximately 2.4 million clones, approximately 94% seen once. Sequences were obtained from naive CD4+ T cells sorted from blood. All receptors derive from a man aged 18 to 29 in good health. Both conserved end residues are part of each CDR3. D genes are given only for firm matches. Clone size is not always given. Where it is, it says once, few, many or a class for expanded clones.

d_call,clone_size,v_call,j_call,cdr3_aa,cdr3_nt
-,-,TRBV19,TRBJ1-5,CASSALGGSNQPQHF,TGTGCCAGTAGTGCCCTCGGGGGTAGCAATCAGCCCCAGCATTTT
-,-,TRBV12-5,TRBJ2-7,CASGALRVQYF,TGTGCTAGTGGTGCCCTCAGGGTGCAGTACTTC
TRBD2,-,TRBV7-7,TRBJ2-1,CASSFGLAGGNEQFF,TGTGCTAGCAGCTTCGGACTAGCGGGAGGGAATGAGCAGTTCTTC
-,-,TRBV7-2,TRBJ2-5,CASSLNGLGTQYF,TGTGCCAGCAGCTTAAATGGCCTAGGGACCCAGTACTTC
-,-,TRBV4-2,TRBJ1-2,CASSQDPTGPGGYTF,TGTGCCAGCAGCCAAGATCCCACAGGGCCCGGTGGCTACACCTTC
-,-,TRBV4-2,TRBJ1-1,CASSQGRVNTEAFF,TGTGCCAGCAGCCAAGGCAGGGTGAACACTGAAGCTTTCTTT
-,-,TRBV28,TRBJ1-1,CASRATVWNTEAFF,TGTGCCAGCCGCGCGACAGTCTGGAACACTGAAGCTTTCTTT
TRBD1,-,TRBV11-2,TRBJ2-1,CASSFRDRGTRDEQFF,TGTGCCAGCAGCTTCCGGGACAGGGGGACAAGGGATGAGCAGTTCTTC
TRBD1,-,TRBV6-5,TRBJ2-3,CASSYGGQGTDTQYF,TGTGCCAGCAGTTACGGGGGACAGGGCACAGATACGCAGTATTTT
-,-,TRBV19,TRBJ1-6,CASSRGRTSKDSPLHF,TGTGCCAGTAGTAGGGGAAGGACATCGAAGGATTCACCCCTCCACTTT
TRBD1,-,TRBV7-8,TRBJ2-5,CASSLGVLDRGEETQYF,TGTGCCAGCAGCTTAGGGGTACTCGACAGGGGAGAAGAGACCCAGTACTTC
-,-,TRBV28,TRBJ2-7,CASAHRPKYEQYF,TGTGCCAGCGCACACAGGCCCAAGTACGAGCAGTACTTC
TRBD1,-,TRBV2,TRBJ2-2,CASRPPLGQENTGELFF,TGTGCCAGCAGGCCCCCCTTGGGACAGGAGAACACCGGGGAGCTGTTTTTT
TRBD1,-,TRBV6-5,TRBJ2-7,CASSRGQGTYEQYF,TGTGCCAGCAGCCGTGGACAGGGTACCTACGAGCAGTACTTC
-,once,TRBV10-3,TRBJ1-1,CATGEIGGNTEAFF,TGTGCCACCGGGGAGATCGGGGGAAACACTGAAGCTTTCTTT
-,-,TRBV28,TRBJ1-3,CASSPPRRYSGNTIYF,TGTGCCAGCAGTCCGCCAAGGCGGTACTCTGGAAACACCATATATTTT
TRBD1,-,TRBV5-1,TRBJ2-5,CASSGQGVQETQYF,TGCGCCAGCAGCGGACAGGGGGTACAAGAGACCCAGTACTTC
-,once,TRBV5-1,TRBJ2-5,CASSLFSGPQETQYF,TGCGCCAGCAGCTTGTTTAGCGGACCCCAAGAGACCCAGTACTTC
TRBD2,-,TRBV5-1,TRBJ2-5,CASSLGGTGGQETQYF,TGCGCCAGCAGCTTGGGAGGTACGGGGGGCCAAGAGACCCAGTACTTC
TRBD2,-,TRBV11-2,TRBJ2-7,CASRTSGSYYEQYF,TGTGCCAGCCGTACTAGCGGGAGTTACTACGAGCAGTACTTC
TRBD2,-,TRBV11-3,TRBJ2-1,CASSTRLAGGYNEQFF,TGTGCCAGCAGCACCCGACTAGCGGGGGGCTACAATGAGCAGTTCTTC
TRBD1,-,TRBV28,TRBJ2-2,CASSSPGTGALGELFF,TGTGCCAGCAGTTCTCCCGGGACAGGGGCGTTGGGGGAGCTGTTTTTT
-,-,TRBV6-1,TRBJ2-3,CASINGDTQYF,TGTGCCAGCATAAATGGAGATACGCAGTATTTT
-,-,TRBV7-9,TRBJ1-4,CASSLVGQNNEKLFF,TGTGCCAGCAGCTTAGTGGGGCAGAATAATGAAAAACTGTTTTTT
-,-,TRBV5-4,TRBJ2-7,CASSPRDSPRSEQYF,TGTGCCAGCAGCCCGCGGGACTCGCCCCGATCCGAGCAGTACTTC
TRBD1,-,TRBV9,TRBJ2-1,CASSSSTGVPEQFF,TGTGCCAGCAGCTCCTCGACAGGGGTCCCTGAGCAGTTCTTC
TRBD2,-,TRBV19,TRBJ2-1,CASSMRRGTLSDEQFF,TGTGCCAGTAGTATGAGGCGGGGGACCCTAAGCGATGAGCAGTTCTTC
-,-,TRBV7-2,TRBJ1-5,CASSQVRSNQPQHF,TGTGCCAGCAGTCAAGTTCGGTCGAATCAGCCCCAGCATTTT
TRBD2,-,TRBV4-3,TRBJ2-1,CASSGTSGSNEQFF,TGCGCCAGCAGCGGGACTAGCGGGAGTAATGAGCAGTTCTTC
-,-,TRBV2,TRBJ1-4,CASIQATTNEKLFF,TGTGCCAGCATACAGGCCACAACTAATGAAAAACTGTTTTTT
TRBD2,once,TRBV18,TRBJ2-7,CASSPPEALAGGYEQYF,TGTGCCAGCTCACCACCGGAAGCCCTAGCGGGAGGATACGAGCAGTACTTC
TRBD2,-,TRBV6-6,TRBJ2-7,CASRGEGVSYEQYF,TGTGCCAGCCGGGGGGAGGGAGTCTCCTACGAGCAGTACTTC
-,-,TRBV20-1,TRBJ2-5,CSGDGQETQYF,TGCAGTGGGGACGGCCAAGAGACCCAGTACTTC
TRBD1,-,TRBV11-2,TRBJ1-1,CASSINRGSTEAFF,TGTGCCAGCAGCATCAACAGGGGTAGCACTGAAGCTTTCTTT
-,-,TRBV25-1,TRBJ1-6,CASSESLSGSPLHF,TGTGCCAGCAGTGAATCCCTTAGCGGCTCACCCCTCCACTTT
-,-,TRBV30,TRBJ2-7,CAWRRGVHYEQYF,TGTGCCTGGAGACGAGGGGTCCACTACGAGCAGTACTTC
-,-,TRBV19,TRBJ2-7,CASSMRGTKEQYF,TGTGCCAGTAGTATGAGGGGGACTAAAGAGCAGTACTTC
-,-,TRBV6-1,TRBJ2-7,CASSEIGLYEQYF,TGTGCCAGCAGTGAAATTGGATTGTACGAGCAGTACTTC
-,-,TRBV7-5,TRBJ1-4,CARSFPSRNEKLFF,TGTGCCAGAAGCTTTCCAAGCAGGAATGAAAAACTGTTTTTT
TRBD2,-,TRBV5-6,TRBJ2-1,CASTLAGLTSSYNEQFF,TGTGCCAGCACCTTAGCGGGACTCACAAGCTCCTACAATGAGCAGTTCTTC
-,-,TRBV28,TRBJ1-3,CASSLQTMGSGNTIYF,TGTGCCAGCAGTTTGCAAACGATGGGCTCTGGAAACACCATATATTTT
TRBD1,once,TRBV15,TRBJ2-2,CATSRGQGATGELFF,TGTGCCACCAGCCGGGGACAGGGGGCTACCGGGGAGCTGTTTTTT
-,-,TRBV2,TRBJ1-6,CASSVLGNSPLHF,TGTGCCAGCAGTGTTCTAGGCAATTCACCCCTCCACTTT
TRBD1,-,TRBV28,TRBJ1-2,CASREGTGNGYTF,TGTGCCAGCAGAGAAGGGACAGGGAACGGCTACACCTTC
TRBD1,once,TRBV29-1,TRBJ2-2,CSVAFQGAANTGELFF,TGCAGCGTTGCTTTCCAGGGGGCCGCGAACACCGGGGAGCTGTTTTTT
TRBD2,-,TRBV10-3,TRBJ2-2,CATSGDSTIGELFF,TGTGCTACAAGCGGGGACTCGACTATCGGGGAGCTGTTTTTT
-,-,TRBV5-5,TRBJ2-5,CASSLVGSGETQYF,TGTGCCAGCAGCTTGGTAGGGAGTGGAGAGACCCAGTACTTC